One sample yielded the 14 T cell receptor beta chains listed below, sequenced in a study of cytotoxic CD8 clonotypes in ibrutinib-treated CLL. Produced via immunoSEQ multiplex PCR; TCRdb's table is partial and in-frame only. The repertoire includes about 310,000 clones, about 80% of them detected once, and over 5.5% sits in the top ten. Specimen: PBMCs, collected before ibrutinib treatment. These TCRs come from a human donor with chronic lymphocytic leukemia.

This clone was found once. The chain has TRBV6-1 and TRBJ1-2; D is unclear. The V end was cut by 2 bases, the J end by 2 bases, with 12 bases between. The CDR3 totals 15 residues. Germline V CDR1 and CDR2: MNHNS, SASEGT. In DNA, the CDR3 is TGTGCCAGCAGTGAATATGGCACAAAAAACTATGGCTACACCTTC. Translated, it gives CASSEYGTKNYGYTF.

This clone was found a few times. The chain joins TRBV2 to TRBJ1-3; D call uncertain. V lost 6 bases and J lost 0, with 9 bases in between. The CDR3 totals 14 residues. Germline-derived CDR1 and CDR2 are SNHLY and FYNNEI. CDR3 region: CASREASSGNTIYF. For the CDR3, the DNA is TGTGCCAGCAGAGAGGCCTCCTCTGGAAACACCATATATTTT.

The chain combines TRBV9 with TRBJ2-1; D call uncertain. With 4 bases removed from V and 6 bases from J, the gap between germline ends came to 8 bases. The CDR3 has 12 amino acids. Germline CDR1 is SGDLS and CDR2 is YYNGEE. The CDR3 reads CASSSRSNEQFF. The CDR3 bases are TGTGCCAGCAGCTCCCGATCCAATGAGCAGTTCTTC.

This chain's CDR3 is CASSKTRGQQETQYF. For the CDR3, the DNA is TGTGCCAGCAGCAAAACAAGGGGACAGCAAGAGACCCAGTACTTC. The V gene is TRBV21-1, the J gene TRBJ2-5; the D call in the table, TRBD1, was not verified against the DNA. TRBV21-1 represents a pseudogene. The CDR3 length is 15 residues.

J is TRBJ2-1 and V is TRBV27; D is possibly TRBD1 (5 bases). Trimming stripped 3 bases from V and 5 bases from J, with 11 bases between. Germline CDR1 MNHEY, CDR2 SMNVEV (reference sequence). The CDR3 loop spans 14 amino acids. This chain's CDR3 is CASSFHDRNNEQFF. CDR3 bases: TGTGCCAGCAGTTTCCACGACAGAAACAATGAGCAGTTCTTC.

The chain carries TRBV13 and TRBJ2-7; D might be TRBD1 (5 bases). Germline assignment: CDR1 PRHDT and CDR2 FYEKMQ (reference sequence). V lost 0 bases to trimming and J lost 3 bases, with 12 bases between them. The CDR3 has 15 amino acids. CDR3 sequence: CASSLGQTVLYEQYF. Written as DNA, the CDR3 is TGTGCCAGCAGCTTAGGCCAGACAGTGCTCTACGAGCAGTACTTC.

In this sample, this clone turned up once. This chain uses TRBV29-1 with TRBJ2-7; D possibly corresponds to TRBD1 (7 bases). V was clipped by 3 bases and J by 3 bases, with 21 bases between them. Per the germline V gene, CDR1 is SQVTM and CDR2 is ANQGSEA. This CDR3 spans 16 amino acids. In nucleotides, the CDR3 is TGCAGCGTTGAGGGTTCGGCCAGGGGGGACCTCTACGAGCAGTACTTC. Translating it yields CSVEGSARGDLYEQYF.

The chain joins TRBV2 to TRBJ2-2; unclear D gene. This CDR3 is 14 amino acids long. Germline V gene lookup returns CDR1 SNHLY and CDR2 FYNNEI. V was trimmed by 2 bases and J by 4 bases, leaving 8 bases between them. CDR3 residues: CASSERDSTGELFF. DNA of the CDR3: TGTGCCAGCAGTGAAAGGGATTCCACCGGGGAGCTGTTTTTT.

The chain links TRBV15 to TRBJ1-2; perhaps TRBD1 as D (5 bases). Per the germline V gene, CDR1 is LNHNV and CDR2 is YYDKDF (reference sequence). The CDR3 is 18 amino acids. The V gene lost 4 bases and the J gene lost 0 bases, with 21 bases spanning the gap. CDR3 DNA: TGTGCCACCAGCAAAAGTTGGGACCTCCAAGGAGCTAACTATGGCTACACCTTC. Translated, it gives CATSKSWDLQGANYGYTF. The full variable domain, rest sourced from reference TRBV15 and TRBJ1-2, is DAMVIQNPRYQVTQFGKPVTLSCSQTLNHNVMYWYQQKSSQAPKLLFHYYDKDFNNEADTPDNFQSRRPNTSFCFLDIRSPGLGDTAMYLCATSKSWDLQGANYGYTFGSGTRLTVV.

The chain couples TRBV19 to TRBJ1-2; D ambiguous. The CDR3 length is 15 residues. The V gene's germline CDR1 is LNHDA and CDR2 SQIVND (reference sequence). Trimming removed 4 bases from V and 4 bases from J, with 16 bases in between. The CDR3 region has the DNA TGTGCCAGTAGTACCACCCAGGCCAGAATCTATGGCTACACCTTC. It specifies CASSTTQARIYGYTF.

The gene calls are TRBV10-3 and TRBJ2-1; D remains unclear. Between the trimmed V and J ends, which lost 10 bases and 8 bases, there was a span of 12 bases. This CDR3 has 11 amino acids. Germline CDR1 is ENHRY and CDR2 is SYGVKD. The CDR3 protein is CASSDRHEQFF. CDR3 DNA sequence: TGTGCCAGCTCGGACCGTCATGAGCAGTTCTTC.

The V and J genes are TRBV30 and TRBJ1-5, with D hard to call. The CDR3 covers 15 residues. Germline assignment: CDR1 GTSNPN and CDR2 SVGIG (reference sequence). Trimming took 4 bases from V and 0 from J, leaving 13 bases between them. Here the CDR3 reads CAWMGPIYSNQPQHF. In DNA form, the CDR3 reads TGTGCCTGGATGGGTCCGATCTATAGCAATCAGCCCCAGCATTTT. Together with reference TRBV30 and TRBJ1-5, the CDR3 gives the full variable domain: SQTIHQWPATLVQPVGSPLSLECTVEGTSNPNLYWYRQAAGRGLQLLFYSVGIGQISSEVPQNLSASRPQDRQFILSSKKLLLSDSGFYLCAWMGPIYSNQPQHFGDGTRLSIL.

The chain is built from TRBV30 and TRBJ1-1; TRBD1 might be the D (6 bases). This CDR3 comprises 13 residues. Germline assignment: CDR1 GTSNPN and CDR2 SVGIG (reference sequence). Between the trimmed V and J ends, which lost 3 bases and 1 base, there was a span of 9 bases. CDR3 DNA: TGTGCCTGGAGGAGGGGACAGAACACTGAAGCTTTCTTT. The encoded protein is CAWRRGQNTEAFF.

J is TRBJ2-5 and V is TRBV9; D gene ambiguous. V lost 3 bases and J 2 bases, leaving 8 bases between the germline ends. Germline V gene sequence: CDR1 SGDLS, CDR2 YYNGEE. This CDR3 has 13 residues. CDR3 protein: CASSAYRQETQYF. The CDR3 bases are TGTGCCAGCAGCGCGTACCGACAAGAGACCCAGTACTTC.